This TCR beta chain comes out of a study of blood T cell repertoires in COVID-19. There are 14 residues in the CDR3. V gave up 6 bases and J gave up 4 bases, with 15 bases separating them. Germline V lookup: CDR1 LNHDA, CDR2 SQIVND (reference sequence). TCRdb keeps only in-frame clones here, not all; method: immunoSEQ multiplex PCR. The sample includes 150,000 or so clones, around 82% seen only once; the top ten take 9.5% to 11%. The sequence came from a man aged 60 to 69 with active or convalescent COVID-19. Sequenced material: peripheral blood. The gene calls are TRBV19 and TRBJ1-1, with D maybe TRBD1 (6 bases). The CDR3 spells CASSRLGGGTEAFF. CDR3 sequence (DNA): TGTGCCAGTAGCCGTCTAGGGGGGGGCACTGAAGCTTTCTTT.